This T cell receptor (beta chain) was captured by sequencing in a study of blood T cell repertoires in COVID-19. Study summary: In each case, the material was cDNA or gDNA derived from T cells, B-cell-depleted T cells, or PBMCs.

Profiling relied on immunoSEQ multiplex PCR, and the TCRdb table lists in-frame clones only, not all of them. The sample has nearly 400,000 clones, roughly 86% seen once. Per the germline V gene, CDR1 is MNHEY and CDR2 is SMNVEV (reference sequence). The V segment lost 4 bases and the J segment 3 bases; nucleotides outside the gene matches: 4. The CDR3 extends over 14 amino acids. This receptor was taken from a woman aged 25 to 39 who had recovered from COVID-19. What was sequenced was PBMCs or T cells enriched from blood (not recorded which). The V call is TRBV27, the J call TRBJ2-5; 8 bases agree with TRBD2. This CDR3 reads CASSSLADEETQYF. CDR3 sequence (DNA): TGTGCCAGCAGTTCACTAGCGGACGAAGAGACCCAGTACTTC.